This T cell receptor (beta chain) was found in a study of a mutant IDH1 vaccine in newly diagnosed glioma. Study details: Commencement of vaccination occurred 4-6 weeks following radiotherapy alone, or concurrently with temozolomide cycles. Treated patients showed a male proportion of around 62%, a female proportion of approximately 40%, and a mean age of 40.4 years. Every participant had undergone radiotherapy, temozolomide, or both before, and most underwent both.

On this clone itself: Its target is unknown.

The time point was: week 47, end of study. The vaccine gave 300 ug of a 20-mer mutant IDH1 peptide subcutaneously per dose. The table came from immunoSEQ multiplex PCR; TCRdb's copy has only in-frame clones and leaves some out. The sample consists of some 35,000 clones, over 70% of them appearing once. The CDR3 has 13 amino acids. Germline lookup yields CDR1 SNHLY and CDR2 FYNNEI. Trimming cost V 6 bases and J 3 bases, with 9 bases left between them. The V gene is TRBV2, the J gene TRBJ1-3; D is uncertain. The sequence came from a man between 40 and 49 years old with glioma. Sequenced material: PBMCs, taken from a glioma patient whose treatment included an IDH1 peptide vaccine. In DNA, the CDR3 is TGTGCCAGCAGCCGGACGGTTGGAAACACCATATATTTT. This sequence encodes CASSRTVGNTIYF.